The entry that follows covers one TCR beta chain sequence. Its target is not known. Method: immunoSEQ multiplex PCR; TCRdb's copy keeps in-frame clones and lacks some. The repertoire has over 100,000 clones, roughly 89% of them found once; the top ten carry 0.95% to 1.5%. This entry belongs to a study of cytomegalovirus exposure and HLA in healthy donors. CDR3 length: 14 residues. V gave up 7 bases and J gave up 1 base, with 11 bases separating them. Germline V gene lookup returns CDR1 MDHEN and CDR2 SYDVKM. Study findings and constraints: Despite most TCR sequences being rare, some public TCRs occurred in many donors.

This chain joins TRBV28 and TRBJ2-1; possible D gene TRBD1, 5 bases. This receptor was identified in a woman younger than 30 in good health and CMV-seronegative. Sequenced input: PBMCs. CDR3 bases: TGTGCCAGCATTGGACATACGTCCTACAATGAGCAGTTCTTC. Translating it yields CASIGHTSYNEQFF.